This entry lists 12 T cell receptor beta chains sequenced from one sample in a study of blood T cell repertoires in COVID-19. The data were produced by immunoSEQ multiplex PCR, yet TCRdb's version contains in-frame clones alone and is incomplete. The sample lists approximately 360,000 clones, less than 90% occurring once. The specimen was PBMCs or T cells enriched from blood (not recorded which). The origin of the receptors is a woman aged 50 to 60 who had recovered from COVID-19.

J is TRBJ1-3 and V is TRBV3-1 (or the pseudogene TRBV3-2); D is unresolved. CDR3 length: 16 amino acids. Deletions cut 2 bases from V and 0 bases from J, with 11 bases between. Germline V CDR1 and CDR2: LGHDT, YNNKEL (reference sequence). The CDR3 sequence: CASSQIADSSGNTIYF. The CDR3 bases are TGTGCCAGCAGCCAAATCGCAGATTCCTCTGGAAACACCATATATTTT.

The DNA for the CDR3 is TGTGCCAGCAGTGTGTCGACAGGCTTAATCTCCTACGAGCAGTACTTC. Amino acid sequence: CASSVSTGLISYEQYF. V and J are TRBV6-1 and TRBJ2-7, with a possible D match to TRBD1 (6 bases). V was cut by 4 bases and J by 0 bases, with 16 bases left in between. Germline-derived CDR1 and CDR2 are MNHNS and SASEGT. CDR3 length: 16 amino acids.

This clone has only a few counts. The V call is TRBV12-3 or TRBV12-4, the J call TRBJ2-3; 8 nucleotides align to TRBD2. After removal of 7 bases from V and 1 base from J, the junction contained 1 base not matched to a gene. This CDR3 has 13 residues. CDR3 sequence reads: CASTAGGTDTQYF. The DNA for the CDR3 is TGTGCCAGCACAGCGGGGGGCACAGATACGCAGTATTTT.

CDR3 sequence (DNA): TGTGCCAGCAGCGAAGGGGTTGAGACCGGGGAGCTGTTTTTT. Its protein product is CASSEGVETGELFF. This rearrangement joins TRBV9 to TRBJ2-2; D might be TRBD1 (5 bases). Trimming took off 3 bases at V and 5 bases at J, with 11 bases between the two ends. The germline V gene has CDR1 SGDLS and CDR2 YYNGEE. The CDR3 length is 14 residues.

The chain is built from TRBV11-1 and TRBJ2-7, with TRBD1 matching 8 bases. Germline CDR1 SGHAT, CDR2 FQDESV (reference sequence). V dropped 1 base and J dropped 3; count of bases not matched to a gene: 5. The CDR3 spans 15 residues. The DNA for the CDR3 is TGTGCCAGCAGCTTAGTTGCAGGGGGCGTCTACGAGCAGTACTTC. It codes for CASSLVAGGVYEQYF.

V and J are TRBV7-9 and TRBJ2-5; unclear D gene. Trimming took off 5 bases at V and 1 base at J, with 17 bases between the two ends. CDR3 length: 16 amino acids. Germline values: CDR1 SEHNR, CDR2 FQNEAQ (reference sequence). CDR3 bases: TGTGCCAGCAGCCTGACAAACACCCTGGCCCAAGAGACCCAGTACTTC. Its translation is CASSLTNTLAQETQYF. The variable domain in full, with the rest retrieved from reference TRBV7-9 and TRBJ2-5, is DTGVSQNPRHKITKRGQNVTFRCDPISEHNRLYWYRQTLGQGPEFLTYFQNEAQLEKSRLLSDRFSAERPKGSFSTLEIQRTEQGDSAMYLCASSLTNTLAQETQYFGPGTRLLVL.

The V call is TRBV5-1, the J call TRBJ1-1; 7 bases line up with TRBD1. This CDR3 region has 13 residues. Germline V gene sequence: CDR1 SGHRS, CDR2 YFSETQ. V gave up 0 bases and J gave up 6 bases; unmatched junction bases: 2. CDR3 bases: TGCGCCAGCAGCTTGGGCAGGGGGTCTGAAGCTTTCTTT. Protein sequence: CASSLGRGSEAFF.

A single count supports this clone. The chain joins TRBV19 to TRBJ2-7, with no clear D. Germline assignment: CDR1 LNHDA and CDR2 SQIVND (reference sequence). V was pared by 3 bases and J by 0 bases, with 9 bases between. This CDR3 is built from 14 residues. The CDR3 DNA reads as TGTGCCAGTAGTATTTTGGGCAACTCCTACGAGCAGTACTTC. This gives the protein CASSILGNSYEQYF. The whole variable domain, remainder taken from reference TRBV19 and TRBJ2-7, is DGGITQSPKYLFRKEGQNVTLSCEQNLNHDAMYWYRQDPGQGLRLIYYSQIVNDFQKGDIAEGYSVSREKKESFPLTVTSAQKNPTAFYLCASSILGNSYEQYFGPGTRLTVT.

The chain employs TRBV2 and TRBJ1-1; no firm D call. Germline-derived CDR1 and CDR2 are SNHLY and FYNNEI. This CDR3 spans 14 amino acids. V lost 4 bases and J lost 1, with 10 bases in between. The CDR3 DNA follows: TGTGCCAGCAGTGTTTTAGGAGAGAACACTGAAGCTTTCTTT. As protein: CASSVLGENTEAFF.

The chain uses TRBV11-3 and TRBJ2-1; D unclear. The CDR3 length is 16 residues. The germline V gene has CDR1 SGHNT and CDR2 YENEEA. Trimming left V 2 bases short and J 4 bases short, with 15 bases between. The CDR3 region has the DNA TGTGCCAGCAGCTTATCCCCTGGCGGCCCTTACAATGAGCAGTTCTTC. This translates into CASSLSPGGPYNEQFF.

The chain couples TRBV5-4 to TRBJ1-1; possibly TRBD1 for D (6 bases). V shed 1 base and J shed 5 bases, with 18 bases lying between them. Looked up from germline, CDR1 is SGHNT and CDR2 is YYREEE (reference sequence). This CDR3 has 16 residues. As DNA, the CDR3 is TGTGCCAGCAGCTTGCCCGGGACTATAGGGGGGACTGAAGCTTTCTTT. Its protein is CASSLPGTIGGTEAFF.

In its sample, this clone was seen once. The chain recombines TRBV18 with TRBJ1-1, with 7 bases lining up with TRBD1. Unmatched junction bases numbered 5, after V lost 6 bases and J lost 4 bases. Germline CDR1 is KGHSH and CDR2 is LQKENI. The CDR3 loop spans 13 amino acids. The CDR3 sequence: CASSGNRGTEAFF. The CDR3 nucleotides read TGTGCCAGCTCGGGAAACAGGGGCACTGAAGCTTTCTTT.